Presented here are 28 T cell receptor beta chains from one specimen sequenced in a study of blood T cell repertoires in COVID-19. The data were produced by immunoSEQ multiplex PCR, yet TCRdb's version contains in-frame clones alone and is incomplete. The sample comprises roughly 350,000 clones, about 89% of which are singletons, and around 9.3% rests with the top ten. Source material: peripheral blood. The origin of the receptors is a woman aged 25 to 39 with COVID-19, enrolled during active disease.

This clone was counted a single time. The CDR3 region has the DNA TGTGCCAGCACCCTTGACAGGGATCAGCCCCAGCATTTT. Its protein is CASTLDRDQPQHF. V and J are TRBV6-5 and TRBJ1-5, with 7 bases that match TRBD1. This CDR3 is 13 amino acids long. Looked up from germline, CDR1 is MNHEY and CDR2 is SVGAGI. V lost 7 bases to trimming and J lost 5 bases; unmatched junction nucleotides: 5.

V and J are TRBV3-1 (or the pseudogene TRBV3-2) and TRBJ2-5; D remains unclear. The CDR3 covers 11 residues. CDR1 LGHDT and CDR2 YNNKEL come from the germline V gene (reference sequence). Trimming left V 4 bases short and J 5 bases short, with 5 bases between. CDR3: CASSRLETQYF. Written as DNA, the CDR3 is TGTGCCAGCAGCCGACTGGAGACCCAGTACTTC.

The V and J genes are TRBV6-5 and TRBJ2-1; a possible D gene is TRBD1 (6 bases). The CDR3 covers 13 residues. V lost 8 bases and J lost 1, with 9 bases in between. CDR1 is MNHEY, CDR2 SVGAGI, per germline. CDR3 in amino acids: CASGTNSYNEQFF. The CDR3, as DNA: TGTGCCAGCGGGACAAATTCCTACAATGAGCAGTTCTTC.

This CDR3 is CASVGWEAGGDEQFF. CDR3 sequence (DNA): TGTGCCTCCGTCGGGTGGGAGGCCGGGGGGGATGAGCAGTTCTTC. The rearrangement links TRBV10-3 to TRBJ2-1, with 8 bases fitting TRBD2. J gave up 8 bases and V 11 bases, and 17 bases lay outside the gene matches. Looked up from germline, CDR1 is ENHRY and CDR2 is SYGVKD. This CDR3 region has 15 residues.

With respect to this clone: The same CDR3 is also encoded by other DNA sequences in this sample. This chain uses TRBV2 with TRBJ1-5; 11 bases align to TRBD1. In germline, CDR1 is SNHLY, CDR2 FYNNEI. The CDR3 length is 15 residues. V gave up 4 bases and J gave up 2 bases; unmatched junction bases: 1. The CDR3 DNA follows: TGTGCCAGCAGTGGGACAGGGGGCCGCAATCAGCCCCAGCATTTT. Translated: CASSGTGGRNQPQHF. Combining the CDR3 with reference TRBV2 and TRBJ1-5 gives the whole variable domain EPEVTQTPSHQVTQMGQEVILRCVPISNHLYFYWYRQILGQKVEFLVSFYNNEISEKSEIFDDQFSVERPDGSNFTLKIRSTKLEDSAMYFCASSGTGGRNQPQHFGDGTRLSIL.

V is TRBV7-9 and J is TRBJ2-7, with D possibly matching TRBD2 (6 bases). CDR3 length: 13 residues. Trimming stripped 4 bases from V and 1 base from J, with 8 bases between. Per germline, CDR1 SEHNR and CDR2 FQNEAQ (reference sequence). CDR3 sequence (DNA): TGTGCCAGCAGCTACCGGGAGTCCTACGAGCAGTACTTC. This codes for CASSYRESYEQYF.

The rearrangement uses TRBV3-1 (or the pseudogene TRBV3-2) and TRBJ2-3; the D gene is possibly TRBD2 (6 bases). The length of the CDR3 is 13 residues. Germline CDR1 and CDR2: LGHDT and YNNKEL (reference sequence). V was trimmed by 0 bases and J by 13 bases, leaving 14 bases between them. The CDR3 protein is CASSQELGLAKYF. The CDR3 DNA sequence: TGTGCCAGCAGCCAAGAATTGGGCCTAGCGAAGTATTTT.

J is TRBJ2-5 and V is TRBV6-5; maybe TRBD2 (6 bases). This CDR3 region has 15 residues. Trimming left V 0 bases short and J 3 bases short, with 11 bases between. CDR1 is MNHEY and CDR2 is SVGAGI in the germline V gene. As DNA, the CDR3 is TGTGCCAGCAGTTACTCGGGTGGGAGGAAAGAGACCCAGTACTTC. Translating gives CASSYSGGRKETQYF.

The rearrangement joins TRBV27 to TRBJ2-1; 11 positions agree with TRBD2. Germline values: CDR1 MNHEY, CDR2 SMNVEV (reference sequence). This CDR3 is built from 17 residues. The ends lost 5 bases at V and 1 base at J; junction bases unmatched: 7. The CDR3: CASSKTSGIGSYNEQFF. DNA for the CDR3: TGTGCCAGCAGTAAGACTAGCGGGATCGGGTCCTACAATGAGCAGTTCTTC.

The CDR3 here is CASSLSMEGALNSPLHF. In DNA form, the CDR3 reads TGTGCCAGCAGTTTATCGATGGAGGGGGCGTTGAATTCACCCCTCCACTTT. The genes are TRBV27 and TRBJ1-6; the match to TRBD1 covers 7 bases. This CDR3 is 17 amino acids long. V was pared by 0 bases and J by 7 bases, with 9 bases of the junction left unmatched. Germline V CDR1 and CDR2: MNHEY, SMNVEV (reference sequence).

The rearrangement joins TRBV28 to TRBJ2-7; D possibly corresponds to TRBD1 (6 bases). The CDR3 extends over 14 amino acids. Germline V CDR1 and CDR2: MDHEN, SYDVKM. V lost 3 bases and J lost 3, with 12 bases in between. CDR3 region: CASSFGGAIYEQYF. The CDR3 bases are TGTGCCAGCAGTTTTGGGGGCGCGATCTACGAGCAGTACTTC.

The J gene is TRBJ2-7, the V gene TRBV19, with D possibly TRBD2 on 6 matching bases. CDR1 is LNHDA and CDR2 is SQIVND in the germline V gene (reference sequence). The CDR3 length is 17 residues. V dropped 6 bases and J dropped 2 bases, with 23 bases sitting between them. The CDR3 DNA sequence: TGTGCCAGTAGCCCCCGCCCCGGGGCATCGGGAGCCTACGAGCAGTACTTC. This gives the protein CASSPRPGASGAYEQYF. Supplemented by reference TRBV19 and TRBJ2-7, the full variable domain reads DGGITQSPKYLFRKEGQNVTLSCEQNLNHDAMYWYRQDPGQGLRLIYYSQIVNDFQKGDIAEGYSVSREKKESFPLTVTSAQKNPTAFYLCASSPRPGASGAYEQYFGPGTRLTVT.

The V call is TRBV6-5, the J call TRBJ2-2; the match to TRBD1 covers 10 bases. The ends lost 7 bases at V and 4 bases at J; junction bases unmatched: 6. There are 15 residues in the CDR3. CDR1 is MNHEY, CDR2 SVGAGI, per germline. CDR3 sequence (DNA): TGTGCCAGCACCGAACGGACAGGGGGCACCGGGGAGCTGTTTTTT. Translating gives CASTERTGGTGELFF.

With respect to this clone: An end of the junction does not agree with germline; a read error may underlie this. The rearrangement uses TRBV7-7 and TRBJ1-1; no definite D call. The CDR3 extends over 13 amino acids. CDR1 is SSHAT, CDR2 FNYEAQ, per germline (reference sequence). The CDR3 DNA follows: TGTGCTAGCAGCCGGACTGTGAACACTGAAGCTTTCTTT. Encoded protein: CASSRTVNTEAFF.

The chain uses TRBV2 and TRBJ2-1; 9 bases line up with TRBD2. V gave up 2 bases and J gave up 7 bases; unmatched junction bases: 6. The germline V gene has CDR1 SNHLY and CDR2 FYNNEI. The CDR3 is 15 amino acids. CDR3 protein: CASSEFEGLANEQFF. CDR3 coding DNA: TGTGCCAGCAGTGAATTCGAGGGACTAGCAAATGAGCAGTTCTTC.

This sequence joins TRBV28 and TRBJ1-1; D may be TRBD1 (5 bases). Looked up from germline, CDR1 is MDHEN and CDR2 is SYDVKM. The CDR3 runs to 17 residues. Trimming pared 2 bases from V and 0 bases from J, leaving 16 bases between. The CDR3 sequence: CASSLPRTLRLNTEAFF. As DNA, the CDR3 is TGTGCCAGCAGTTTACCCAGGACACTTAGATTGAACACTGAAGCTTTCTTT.

This chain connects TRBV19 to TRBJ2-2, with a weak D call TRBD1 (5 bases). The germline V and J ends were trimmed by 3 bases and 3 bases, with 11 bases remaining between them. The CDR3 loop spans 15 amino acids. Germline values: CDR1 LNHDA, CDR2 SQIVND (reference sequence). CDR3 residues: CASSIVTVDTGELFF. CDR3 coding DNA: TGTGCCAGTAGTATCGTGACAGTAGACACCGGGGAGCTGTTTTTT.

The chain combines TRBV27 with TRBJ2-7, with D possibly matching TRBD1 (6 bases). Between the trimmed V and J ends, which lost 0 bases and 2 bases, there was a span of 11 bases. The CDR3 contains 15 residues. Looked up from germline, CDR1 is MNHEY and CDR2 is SMNVEV (reference sequence). The CDR3 coding sequence is TGTGCCAGCAGTTTATCTTGGGGGCATCCCTACGAGCAGTACTTC. Its protein product is CASSLSWGHPYEQYF.

The chain's CDR3 is CASSSLQENTEAFF. The DNA of the CDR3 is TGTGCCAGCAGTTCGCTACAGGAGAACACTGAAGCTTTCTTT. The rearrangement links TRBV6-5 to TRBJ1-1; perhaps TRBD1 as D (5 bases). The CDR3 loop spans 14 amino acids. Germline CDR1 MNHEY, CDR2 SVGAGI. Deletions cut 4 bases from V and 1 base from J, with 10 bases between.

The rearrangement uses TRBV11-2 and TRBJ2-2; 9 positions agree with TRBD1. Germline-derived CDR1 and CDR2 are SGHAT and FQNNGV. The V and J ends lost 4 bases and 4 bases, in that order; junction bases with no gene match: 1. The CDR3 sequence is 14 residues long. CDR3: CASSSTGGTGELFF. For the CDR3, the DNA is TGTGCCAGCAGCTCGACAGGGGGCACCGGGGAGCTGTTTTTT.

The chain recombines TRBV20-1 with TRBJ2-5; D is uncertain. CDR1 DFQATT and CDR2 SNEGSKA come from the germline V gene (reference sequence). This CDR3 has 11 amino acids. Trimming cost V 6 bases and J 2 bases, with 7 bases left between them. CDR3 DNA sequence: TGCAGTGCCCAACATCAAGAGACCCAGTACTTC. Its translation is CSAQHQETQYF.

The chain is built from TRBV9 and TRBJ1-4, with a possible D match to TRBD1 (5 bases). The CDR3 is 15 amino acids. Per germline, CDR1 SGDLS and CDR2 YYNGEE. Trimming cost V 1 base and J 5 bases, with 12 bases left between them. DNA for the CDR3: TGTGCCAGCAGCGTAAGCCCGGCAGGGAATGAAAAACTGTTTTTT. Protein: CASSVSPAGNEKLFF.

The chain couples TRBV28 to TRBJ2-2, with D unresolved. From germline, CDR1 is MDHEN and CDR2 SYDVKM. V was clipped by 7 bases and J by 0 bases, with 9 bases between them. The CDR3 sequence is 14 residues long. The CDR3 sequence: CASNRLANTGELFF. For the CDR3, the DNA is TGTGCCAGCAATAGGCTAGCGAACACCGGGGAGCTGTTTTTT.

This clone was detected only a few times. The chain is built from TRBV3-1 (or the pseudogene TRBV3-2) and TRBJ2-2; D not certain. Germline CDR1 reads LGHDT; CDR2 reads YNNKEL (reference sequence). This CDR3 has 15 amino acids. Trimming took 0 bases from V and 1 from J, leaving 6 bases between them. For the CDR3, the DNA is TGTGCCAGCAGCCAAGATAGAGGGAACACCGGGGAGCTGTTTTTT. Protein: CASSQDRGNTGELFF.

The V gene is TRBV4-1, the J gene TRBJ1-5; D remains ambiguous. Germline V lookup: CDR1 MGHRA, CDR2 YSYEKL. With 1 base removed from V and 4 bases from J, the gap between germline ends came to 11 bases. This CDR3 has 15 residues. The CDR3 DNA is TGCGCCAGCAGCCAAGTCATACAGTCTAATCAGCCCCAGCATTTT. Its translation: CASSQVIQSNQPQHF.

The CDR3: CASSLEQETQYF. CDR3 nucleotide sequence: TGCGCCAGCAGCTTAGAGCAAGAGACCCAGTACTTC. The gene calls are TRBV5-1 and TRBJ2-5; D not resolved. The germline V gene encodes CDR1 SGHRS and CDR2 YFSETQ. The germline V and J ends were trimmed by 2 bases and 2 bases, with 4 bases remaining between them. This CDR3 comprises 12 residues.

This clone appeared once. This chain links TRBV3-1 (or the pseudogene TRBV3-2) with TRBJ2-3; the match to TRBD2 covers 8 bases. The germline gives CDR1 LGHDT, CDR2 YNNKEL (reference sequence). The CDR3 contains 14 residues. Unmatched junction bases numbered 5, after V lost 4 bases and J lost 5 bases. Here the CDR3 DNA reads TGTGCCAGCAGCCGAGCGGGAGTTGGAGATACGCAGTATTTT. Translated, it gives CASSRAGVGDTQYF.

This clone came up once. The rearrangement links TRBV13 to TRBJ2-2, with D unclear. Germline V gene data show CDR1 as PRHDT and CDR2 as FYEKMQ (reference sequence). This CDR3 region has 11 residues. V lost 4 bases to trimming and J lost 8 bases, with 5 bases between them. The CDR3 DNA is TGTGCCAGCAGCTCCCCAGGGGAGCTGTTTTTT. Residues: CASSSPGELFF.